The 9 T cell receptor beta chains below all came from one sample that was sequenced in a study of naive and memory T cell subsets. Four PCR rounds used nested alpha and beta constant region primers plus the SP2 primer. TCRdb re-called the 5' RACE reads with MiXCR, one entry per CDR3 protein. Seen here are 55,000 to 65,000 distinct CDR3 sequences, 6% to 8.5% observed once, and the top ten hold about 19%. TCR cDNA received a 3' ligated oligonucleotide that carried a UMI. The receptors were sampled from a female donor in good health.

This clonotype was detected a few times. The J gene is TRBJ1-1, the V gene TRBV11-3; D is undetermined. V was clipped by 1 base and J by 6 bases, with 9 bases between them. The CDR3 contains 13 residues. Germline V gene data show CDR1 as SGHNT and CDR2 as YENEEA. CDR3 nucleotide sequence: TGTGCCAGCAGCTTAGCGAAGCTCGCTGAAGCTTTCTTT. Translating gives CASSLAKLAEAFF. Full variable domain (remainder filled in from reference TRBV11-3 and TRBJ1-1): EAGVVQSPRYKIIEKKQPVAFWCNPISGHNTLYWYLQNLGQGPELLIRYENEEAVDDSQLPKDRFSAERLKGVDSTLKIQPAELGDSAVYLCASSLAKLAEAFFGQGTRLTVV.

V gene TRBV28 combines with J gene TRBJ2-1, with D hard to call. V shed 5 bases and J shed 5 bases, with 4 bases lying between them. There are 11 residues in the CDR3. Germline CDR1 is MDHEN and CDR2 is SYDVKM. The CDR3 DNA reads as TGTGCCAGCAGTGAGCACAATGAGCAGTTCTTC. Its protein is CASSEHNEQFF.

This clonotype was recorded a few times. The gene calls are TRBV28 and TRBJ2-1, with 8 bases matching TRBD2. Trimming removed 2 bases from V and 7 bases from J; junction bases left unmatched: 10. Germline-derived CDR1 and CDR2 are MDHEN and SYDVKM. The length of the CDR3 is 16 residues. The CDR3 DNA sequence: TGTGCCAGCAGTTTAGGGAGGGCGGGAGGCGGGAATGAGCAGTTCTTC. Its protein is CASSLGRAGGGNEQFF.

This clonotype was counted many times. The rearrangement uses TRBV5-6 and TRBJ1-2; TRBD1 agrees at 9 bases. J lost 5 bases, V lost 5 bases, and 13 bases had no gene match. The length of the CDR3 is 16 residues. The germline gives CDR1 SGHDT, CDR2 YYEEEE. The CDR3 region has the DNA TGTGCCAGCAGTATTATTAACCGGGACAGGGTTTATGGCTACACCTTC. This sequence encodes CASSIINRDRVYGYTF. The full variable domain, rest sourced from reference TRBV5-6 and TRBJ1-2, is DAGVTQSPTHLIKTRGQQVTLRCSPKSGHDTVSWYQQALGQGPQFIFQYYEEEERQRGNFPDRFSGHQFPNYSSELNVNALLLGDSALYLCASSIINRDRVYGYTFGSGTRLTVV.

This chain links TRBV5-5 with TRBJ2-1; the match to TRBD1 covers 10 bases. The CDR3 totals 14 residues. V dropped 4 bases and J dropped 4; count of bases not matched to a gene: 2. Germline V gene data show CDR1 as SGHKS and CDR2 as YYEKEE (reference sequence). The CDR3: CASSKGQGYNEQFF. The CDR3 DNA is TGTGCCAGCAGCAAGGGACAGGGGTACAATGAGCAGTTCTTC.

J is TRBJ2-3 and V is TRBV6-4; D gene unclear. CDR1 and CDR2 (germline): MRHNA, SNTAGT. The V gene lost 2 bases and the J gene lost 8 bases, with 14 bases spanning the gap. There are 14 residues in the CDR3. The CDR3 nucleotides read TGTGCCAGCAGTGACCGGGTCGGCACGGGTACGCAGTATTTT. Amino acids: CASSDRVGTGTQYF.

This clonotype has ten or more counts. The V gene is TRBV28, the J gene TRBJ1-1; 7 nucleotides align to TRBD1. From germline, CDR1 is MDHEN and CDR2 SYDVKM. V dropped 6 bases and J dropped 1; count of bases not matched to a gene: 8. The CDR3 contains 15 residues. For the CDR3, the DNA is TGTGCCAGCAGCCTCCAGACAGGGCGGAACACTGAAGCTTTCTTT. Translation gives CASSLQTGRNTEAFF. Using reference TRBV28 and TRBJ1-1 for the parts outside the CDR3, the full variable domain is DVKVTQSSRYLVKRTGEKVFLECVQDMDHENMFWYRQDPGLGLRLIYFSYDVKMKEKGDIPEGYSVSREKKERFSLILESASTNQTSMYLCASSLQTGRNTEAFFGQGTRLTVV.

This chain connects TRBV27 to TRBJ2-7; D might be TRBD2 (5 bases). CDR3 length equals 15 residues. Germline V gene lookup returns CDR1 MNHEY and CDR2 SMNVEV (reference sequence). Trimming took 2 bases from V and 7 from J, leaving 18 bases between them. The CDR3 sequence: CASSLALAYLGEQYF. CDR3 DNA sequence: TGTGCCAGCAGTTTAGCGCTAGCCTACCTGGGGGAGCAGTACTTC.

V and J are TRBV28 and TRBJ2-5; 7 positions agree with TRBD1. This CDR3 has 13 residues. Germline assignment: CDR1 MDHEN and CDR2 SYDVKM. Trimming removed 8 bases from V and 5 bases from J; junction bases left unmatched: 8. Here the CDR3 DNA reads TGTGCCAGCTCCACCGGGACAGAGGAGACCCAGTACTTC. This sequence encodes CASSTGTEETQYF.